This TCR beta chain was obtained from a study of cytomegalovirus exposure and HLA in healthy donors. The CDR3 sequence is 12 residues long. The germline CDR1 and CDR2 sequences are SQVTM and ANQGSEA. V was shortened by 5 bases and J by 7 bases, with 14 bases between the two germline ends. Regarding this clone: Its antigen is not known.

Use of 60 Vbeta and 13 Jbeta primers characterized the PCR. Assay: immunoSEQ multiplex PCR; the TCRdb copy retains only in-frame clones and omits some. The top ten clones hold roughly 0.24% of a sample with some 180,000 clones, about 90% of them seen once. Study-wide results and caveats: Altogether, 150 or so TCR beta chains were recorded as cytomegalovirus-associated.

The chain couples TRBV29-1 to TRBJ1-1; the D gene is possibly TRBD1 (6 bases). The receptor comes from a girl less than two years old in good health and CMV-seronegative. Source material: PBMCs. The CDR3 nucleotides read TGCAGCGTTACAGGGCTCAAGGGTGAAGCTTTCTTT. Protein product: CSVTGLKGEAFF.